A selection of T cell receptor beta chains follows, all from one sample in a study of cytomegalovirus exposure and HLA in healthy donors. Using immunoSEQ multiplex PCR, the repertoire was profiled, and TCRdb retains in-frame clones only, with some absent. The data hold about 130,000 clones, with 75% to 90% observed a single time. The material sequenced was PBMCs. Receptors originate from a woman between 35 and 50 years old in good health and CMV-seropositive. Each CDR3 is given with its conserved first and last residue. The order of the fields is CDR3 DNA, CDR3 protein, clone size, J gene, V gene, D gene. D genes are given only for firm matches. Part of the rows lack a size; the others show once, few, many or a class for expanded clones.

CDR3 DNA: TGTGCCAGCAGTGGCCTAGCGGGAGGGCCGACAGATACGCAGTATTTT; CDR3 protein: CASSGLAGGPTDTQYF; clone size: NA; J gene: TRBJ2-3; V gene: TRBV6-1; D gene: TRBD2
CDR3 DNA: TGTGCCAGCAGCTTAGTAGGTAGCGGGAACCCCTACGAGCAGTACTTC; CDR3 protein: CASSLVGSGNPYEQYF; clone size: once; J gene: TRBJ2-7; V gene: TRBV7-3; D gene: TRBD2
CDR3 DNA: TGTGCCAGCGGTAGTCAGCCCCAGCATTTT; CDR3 protein: CASGSQPQHF; clone size: NA; J gene: TRBJ1-5; V gene: TRBV6-1; D gene: NA
CDR3 DNA: TGTGCCAGCACTTCCGGGAATGGGGATACGCAGTATTTT; CDR3 protein: CASTSGNGDTQYF; clone size: NA; J gene: TRBJ2-3; V gene: TRBV28; D gene: NA
CDR3 DNA: TGCGCCAGCAGCCCCTTTATCGGTGTGGCAGGGAGGGACTACGAGCAGTACTTC; CDR3 protein: CASSPFIGVAGRDYEQYF; clone size: NA; J gene: TRBJ2-7; V gene: TRBV23-1; D gene: TRBD2
CDR3 DNA: TGTGCCAGCAGCGTGGGGCCGGGGGAGCTGTTTTTT; CDR3 protein: CASSVGPGELFF; clone size: NA; J gene: TRBJ2-2; V gene: TRBV9; D gene: NA
CDR3 DNA: TGTGCCAGCAGTCGACAGGGGTCCGACGAGCAGTACTTC; CDR3 protein: CASSRQGSDEQYF; clone size: NA; J gene: TRBJ2-7; V gene: TRBV6-5; D gene: TRBD1
CDR3 DNA: TGCGCCAGACCCCCGGGGAAGGCGGAGAACACTGAAGCTTTCTTT; CDR3 protein: CARPPGKAENTEAFF; clone size: NA; J gene: TRBJ1-1; V gene: TRBV23-1; D gene: NA
CDR3 DNA: TGTGCCAGCAGCTTAGATGGGGGCGGCCGCTCCTACGAGCAGTACTTC; CDR3 protein: CASSLDGGGRSYEQYF; clone size: once; J gene: TRBJ2-7; V gene: TRBV7-8; D gene: NA
CDR3 DNA: TGTGCCAGCAGTTCTCTACAGGACCCTAACTATGGCTACACCTTC; CDR3 protein: CASSSLQDPNYGYTF; clone size: NA; J gene: TRBJ1-2; V gene: TRBV27; D gene: NA
CDR3 DNA: TGTGCCAGCAGCTCGATGGACAGCGCCAATCAGCCCCAGCATTTT; CDR3 protein: CASSSMDSANQPQHF; clone size: NA; J gene: TRBJ1-5; V gene: TRBV7-2; D gene: NA
CDR3 DNA: TGTGCCAGTAGTATTCAGGAGACCCAGTACTTC; CDR3 protein: CASSIQETQYF; clone size: NA; J gene: TRBJ2-5; V gene: TRBV19; D gene: NA
CDR3 DNA: TGTGCCAGCAGCTCAGGATGGGACTCCAGCTCCTACGAGCAGTACTTC; CDR3 protein: CASSSGWDSSSYEQYF; clone size: NA; J gene: TRBJ2-7; V gene: TRBV7-9; D gene: NA
CDR3 DNA: TGTGCCAGCTCACTTACGGAAAACGGGGAGACCCAGTACTTC; CDR3 protein: CASSLTENGETQYF; clone size: NA; J gene: TRBJ2-5; V gene: TRBV18; D gene: NA
CDR3 DNA: TGTGCCAGCAGTGAAAGGGGACAGACCTACAATGAGCAGTTCTTC; CDR3 protein: CASSERGQTYNEQFF; clone size: NA; J gene: TRBJ2-1; V gene: TRBV2; D gene: TRBD1
CDR3 DNA: TGTGCCATCAGTGAGACTAGCGGGAAGGATACGCAGTATTTT; CDR3 protein: CAISETSGKDTQYF; clone size: few; J gene: TRBJ2-3; V gene: TRBV10-3; D gene: TRBD2
CDR3 DNA: TGTGCCAGCGGGTCCGGGGGGCGTTACTTTGAAGCTTTCTTT; CDR3 protein: CASGSGGRYFEAFF; clone size: NA; J gene: TRBJ1-1; V gene: TRBV27; D gene: NA
CDR3 DNA: TGTGCCAGCAGCACGACAGGGTTAGGTGAAGCTTTCTTT; CDR3 protein: CASSTTGLGEAFF; clone size: NA; J gene: TRBJ1-1; V gene: TRBV5-6; D gene: TRBD1
CDR3 DNA: TGTGCCAGTAGTATGGGCGGGACCACCGGGGAGCTGTTTTTT; CDR3 protein: CASSMGGTTGELFF; clone size: NA; J gene: TRBJ2-2; V gene: TRBV19; D gene: NA
CDR3 DNA: TGTGCCAGCAGTGAAGGCTGGGGGCGGTCTGAAAAACTGTTTTTT; CDR3 protein: CASSEGWGRSEKLFF; clone size: NA; J gene: TRBJ1-4; V gene: TRBV25-1; D gene: NA
CDR3 DNA: TGTGCCAGCAGCCCGACTAGCGGCCACTCCTACGAGCAGTACTTC; CDR3 protein: CASSPTSGHSYEQYF; clone size: few; J gene: TRBJ2-7; V gene: TRBV14; D gene: TRBD2
CDR3 DNA: TGTGCCAGCAGTGCAACACACTACGAGCAGTACTTC; CDR3 protein: CASSATHYEQYF; clone size: NA; J gene: TRBJ2-7; V gene: TRBV27; D gene: NA
CDR3 DNA: TGCAGCGTTGAAGGGGACAGAGAGTTTGAGCAGTTCTTC; CDR3 protein: CSVEGDREFEQFF; clone size: NA; J gene: TRBJ2-1; V gene: TRBV29-1; D gene: TRBD1
CDR3 DNA: TGCGCCAGCAGCCAAGAGAGAGCCGGGTTTTACAATGAGCAGTTCTTC; CDR3 protein: CASSQERAGFYNEQFF; clone size: NA; J gene: TRBJ2-1; V gene: TRBV4-3; D gene: NA
CDR3 DNA: TGTGCCAGCAGCACACGACAGGGTGGGGAATCCTACAATGAGCAGTTCTTC; CDR3 protein: CASSTRQGGESYNEQFF; clone size: NA; J gene: TRBJ2-1; V gene: TRBV5-5; D gene: TRBD1
CDR3 DNA: TGTGCCAGCAGCCCGCGATCGCGATGGGATACGCAGTATTTT; CDR3 protein: CASSPRSRWDTQYF; clone size: NA; J gene: TRBJ2-3; V gene: TRBV7-2; D gene: NA
CDR3 DNA: TGTGCCAGCCCTAGACAGGCCCTTGGCACCGGGGAGCTGTTTTTT; CDR3 protein: CASPRQALGTGELFF; clone size: once; J gene: TRBJ2-2; V gene: TRBV6-1; D gene: NA